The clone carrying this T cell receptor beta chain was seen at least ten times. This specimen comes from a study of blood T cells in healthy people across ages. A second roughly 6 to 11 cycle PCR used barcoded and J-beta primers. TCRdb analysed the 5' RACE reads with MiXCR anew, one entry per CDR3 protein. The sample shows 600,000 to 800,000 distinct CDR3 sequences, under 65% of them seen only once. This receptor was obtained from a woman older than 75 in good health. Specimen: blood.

The CDR3: CASSFFRDRSYEQYF. CDR3 nucleotide sequence: TGTGCCAGCAGTTTTTTCAGGGACCGCTCCTACGAGCAGTACTTC. This chain joins TRBV28 and TRBJ2-7; D is perhaps TRBD1 or TRBD2 (5 bases each). Trimming pared 3 bases from V and 0 bases from J, leaving 12 bases between. The CDR3 spans 15 residues. Germline CDR1 and CDR2: MDHEN and SYDVKM.